One sample yielded the 19 T cell receptor beta chains listed below, sequenced in a study of vaccination effects on CD4 cells after COVID-19. In the ViraFEST assay, antigen-specific CD4+ clonotypes were identified by expansion after peptide-pool stimulation. Subsequent to a culture period of more than 9 days, CD4+ T cells were isolated. As their vaccination, participants received two doses of either BNT162b2 or mRNA-1273. These receptors have no identified antigens. Only in-frame clones appear in the TCRdb table, and some are missing; sequencing was by immunoSEQ multiplex PCR. The table has under 35,000 clones, 65% seen once. Sequencing used CD4+ T cells from PBMCs cultured with SARS-CoV-2 spike peptides, obtained after COVID-19 vaccination. The receptors derive from a human donor who received a COVID-19 vaccine.

V is TRBV15 and J is TRBJ2-2; D uncertain. This CDR3 is built from 13 residues. Looked up from germline, CDR1 is LNHNV and CDR2 is YYDKDF (reference sequence). V was cut by 1 base and J by 4 bases, with 4 bases left in between. The CDR3 coding sequence is TGTGCCACCAGCAGAGGGGGCACCGGGGAGCTGTTTTTT. This codes for CATSRGGTGELFF.

This chain connects TRBV5-4 to TRBJ1-1, with D unresolved. V lost 0 bases and J 8 bases, leaving 20 bases between the germline ends. The CDR3 totals 16 residues. Germline loops: CDR1 SGHNT, CDR2 YYREEE (reference sequence). The DNA for the CDR3 is TGTGCCAGCAGCTTGGGCGGAGGGAAAGCGCACTCCGAAGCTTTCTTT. Translating gives CASSLGGGKAHSEAFF.

V gene TRBV19 combines with J gene TRBJ2-1; 8 nucleotides line up with TRBD2. The ends lost 6 bases at V and 10 bases at J; junction bases unmatched: 14. This CDR3 contains 15 residues. Germline CDR1 reads LNHDA; CDR2 reads SQIVND (reference sequence). In nucleotides, the CDR3 is TGTGCCAGTAGGAGCAGGCGGGAGGAAACCAGGGAGCAGTTCTTC. The encoded protein is CASRSRREETREQFF. The whole variable domain, filled in from reference TRBV19 and TRBJ2-1, reads DGGITQSPKYLFRKEGQNVTLSCEQNLNHDAMYWYRQDPGQGLRLIYYSQIVNDFQKGDIAEGYSVSREKKESFPLTVTSAQKNPTAFYLCASRSRREETREQFFGPGTRLTVL.

J is TRBJ2-7 and V is TRBV6-5; D remains ambiguous. Germline values: CDR1 MNHEY, CDR2 SVGAGI. V dropped 0 bases and J dropped 4 bases, with 13 bases sitting between them. The CDR3 length is 15 residues. CDR3 coding DNA: TGTGCCAGCAGTTACTCGGGTAGGGTCCAATACGAGCAGTACTTC. As protein: CASSYSGRVQYEQYF.

The chain uses TRBV10-3 and TRBJ2-5; the match to TRBD1 covers 9 bases. Losses at the gene ends were 0 bases for V and 3 bases for J; bases not matched to a gene: 8. Looked up from germline, CDR1 is ENHRY and CDR2 is SYGVKD. The CDR3 is made up of 17 amino acids. This CDR3 reads CAISESTRTGDKETQYF. DNA of the CDR3: TGTGCCATCAGTGAGTCTACCAGGACAGGGGATAAAGAGACCCAGTACTTC.

The chain has TRBV18 and TRBJ2-7, with 7 positions matching TRBD1. The CDR3 consists of 13 residues. J lost 5 bases, V lost 4 bases, and 5 bases had no gene match. CDR1 KGHSH and CDR2 LQKENI come from the germline V gene. Here the CDR3 reads CASSLDRLNEQYF. The CDR3 region has the DNA TGTGCCAGCTCACTGGACAGGCTCAACGAGCAGTACTTC.

V is TRBV5-1 and J is TRBJ2-3, with 9 bases that match TRBD2. Germline assignment: CDR1 SGHRS and CDR2 YFSETQ. Germline trimming cut 0 bases from V and 2 bases from J; bases unmatched to any gene: 4. The CDR3 has 16 residues. The CDR3 nucleotides read TGCGCCAGCAGCTTGGCCGCGGGAGGGCTCACAGATACGCAGTATTTT. Translating gives CASSLAAGGLTDTQYF.

This clone appeared a few times. The V and J genes are TRBV27 and TRBJ1-1, with D maybe TRBD1 (5 bases). Germline V gene sequence: CDR1 MNHEY, CDR2 SMNVEV (reference sequence). CDR3 length: 14 residues. V was clipped by 6 bases and J by 1 base, with 12 bases between them. DNA of the CDR3: TGTGCCAGCAGCTACGACAGACCGAACACTGAAGCTTTCTTT. This encodes CASSYDRPNTEAFF.

The DNA of the CDR3 is TGTGCCAGCAGTGAAGCCGGGACTAGCGGATACGAGCAGTACTTC. It specifies CASSEAGTSGYEQYF. This rearrangement joins TRBV6-1 to TRBJ2-7, with TRBD2 matching 11 bases. Germline V gives CDR1 MNHNS, CDR2 SASEGT. The V segment lost 0 bases and the J segment 4 bases; nucleotides outside the gene matches: 2. The CDR3 length is 15 residues.

This rearrangement joins TRBV6-5 to TRBJ2-3; 7 positions agree with TRBD1. The CDR3 consists of 15 residues. Germline values: CDR1 MNHEY, CDR2 SVGAGI. The junction had 4 bases not matched to a gene; V was cut back by 2 bases and J by 2 bases. The CDR3 is CASSYSDRATDTQYF. Written as DNA, the CDR3 is TGTGCCAGCAGTTACAGCGACAGGGCCACAGATACGCAGTATTTT.

This rearrangement joins TRBV2 to TRBJ2-1; D may correspond to TRBD1 or TRBD2 (5 bases each). Trimming pared 1 base from V and 9 bases from J, leaving 10 bases between. In germline, CDR1 is SNHLY, CDR2 FYNNEI. The CDR3 length is 13 residues. CDR3 protein: CASSEVGETEQFF. The CDR3 DNA sequence: TGTGCCAGCAGTGAAGTGGGGGAGACTGAGCAGTTCTTC.

V is TRBV27 and J is TRBJ1-4; TRBD1 matches 9 bases. CDR1 is MNHEY and CDR2 is SMNVEV in the germline V gene (reference sequence). Trimming cost V 3 bases and J 5 bases; bases outside gene matches: 7. The CDR3 totals 16 residues. The CDR3, as DNA: TGTGCCAGCAGTTTCCTGGGACAGGGACAAAATGAAAAACTGTTTTTT. Its protein product is CASSFLGQGQNEKLFF.

V is TRBV10-3 and J is TRBJ2-2, with D possibly being TRBD2 (7 bases). Trimming took off 5 bases at V and 0 bases at J, with 16 bases between the two ends. This CDR3 is built from 17 residues. Germline V lookup: CDR1 ENHRY, CDR2 SYGVKD. The CDR3 coding sequence is TGTGCCATCAGTCAGTTCCGCGGGGGCCCGAACACCGGGGAGCTGTTTTTT. This sequence encodes CAISQFRGGPNTGELFF.

V is TRBV9 and J is TRBJ2-3; D possibly corresponds to TRBD2 (6 bases). The germline gives CDR1 SGDLS, CDR2 YYNGEE. The ends were cut back, 0 bases at V and 7 bases at J, with 18 bases in the middle. CDR3 length equals 16 residues. DNA of the CDR3: TGTGCCAGCAGCGTAGCTCCGACTAGTACGAGGAATACGCAGTATTTT. The encoded protein is CASSVAPTSTRNTQYF.

The chain couples TRBV7-9 to TRBJ1-2; D unresolved. V lost 6 bases to trimming and J lost 5 bases, with 19 bases between them. The CDR3 has 15 residues. Germline-derived CDR1 and CDR2 are SEHNR and FQNEAQ (reference sequence). The DNA for the CDR3 is TGTGCCAGCAGTTCTCAATACTTTAATCCTTATGGCTACACCTTC. Residues: CASSSQYFNPYGYTF. Combining the CDR3 with reference TRBV7-9 and TRBJ1-2 gives the whole variable domain DTGVSQNPRHKITKRGQNVTFRCDPISEHNRLYWYRQTLGQGPEFLTYFQNEAQLEKSRLLSDRFSAERPKGSFSTLEIQRTEQGDSAMYLCASSSQYFNPYGYTFGSGTRLTVV.

This clone was detected a few times. The rearrangement links TRBV19 to TRBJ2-5, with 7 bases fitting TRBD1. The germline V gene has CDR1 LNHDA and CDR2 SQIVND (reference sequence). The CDR3 extends over 13 amino acids. With V trimmed by 5 bases and J by 4 bases, 4 bases remained unmatched. This CDR3 is CASSYGTAETQYF. DNA for the CDR3: TGTGCCAGTAGTTATGGGACAGCAGAGACCCAGTACTTC.

V is TRBV18 and J is TRBJ2-1, with 9 bases aligning to TRBD1. CDR1 is KGHSH, CDR2 LQKENI, per germline. This CDR3 is 15 amino acids long. With 9 bases clipped from V and 6 bases from J, the junction kept 12 bases outside the gene matches. CDR3 region: CASQPGQGGFNEQFF. CDR3 sequence (DNA): TGTGCCAGTCAACCGGGACAGGGAGGCTTCAATGAGCAGTTCTTC.

V usage is TRBV19 and J usage is TRBJ1-1; 7 bases fit TRBD1. This CDR3 is built from 13 residues. Germline V gene data show CDR1 as LNHDA and CDR2 as SQIVND (reference sequence). V dropped 4 bases and J dropped 6; count of bases not matched to a gene: 5. CDR3 residues: CASSRQGSAEAFF. The CDR3 DNA reads TGTGCCAGTAGTAGACAGGGTTCCGCTGAAGCTTTCTTT.

In nucleotides, the CDR3 is TGCAGCGTTGACAGGATAACCTACAATGAGCAGTTCTTC. Protein: CSVDRITYNEQFF. The chain couples TRBV29-1 to TRBJ2-1; D gene ambiguous. Germline CDR1 reads SQVTM; CDR2 reads ANQGSEA. The CDR3 contains 13 residues. The V and J ends lost 3 bases and 2 bases respectively, with 8 bases between them.